This T cell receptor (beta chain) was captured by sequencing in a study of T cell responses to AZD1222 COVID-19 vaccine. Whole-study findings and limits: Vaccine-related CD4 TCRs covered spike, predominating at 160-218 and 743-854. Donors, mostly white British, included more females; clonal diversity was possibly underestimated.

CDR3 length equals 15 residues. Germline CDR1 is LGHNA and CDR2 is YNFKEQ. V lost 0 bases and J lost 4, with 12 bases in between. Pooled samples include second doses given at about 4 or 12 weeks. TCRdb keeps only in-frame clones here, not all; method: immunoSEQ multiplex PCR. The sample lists some 58,000 clones; about 80% were seen once. Note on this clone: Its antigen is still unknown.

The sample here was peripheral blood, taken 28 days after the second AZD1222 dose. The V gene is TRBV4-2, the J gene TRBJ1-2; D remains ambiguous. The receptor was derived from an adult who received the AZD1222 COVID-19 vaccine. The CDR3 DNA reads as TGTGCCAGCAGCCAAGACCCGACCCCTTCCTATGGCTACACCTTC. Protein sequence: CASSQDPTPSYGYTF.